Presented here are 2 T cell receptor beta chains from one specimen sequenced in a study of T cells in Graves' hyperthyroidism and ophthalmopathy. TCR beta CDR3 sequences were amplified from RNA transcripts. The HTBI primer set served for first-round RT-PCR of the TCR CDR3. TCRdb used MiXCR to reprocess the multiplex PCR reads, holding one entry per CDR3 protein. The table records hundreds of thousands of distinct CDR3 sequences, around a sixth of them present only once. The specimen was blood. The receptor set was obtained from a woman aged 50 to 60 with Graves' hyperthyroidism that later progressed to Graves' ophthalmopathy.

J is TRBJ2-1 and V is TRBV27, with 8 bases identical to TRBD2. The germline V gene encodes CDR1 MNHEY and CDR2 SMNVEV (reference sequence). This CDR3 spans 17 amino acids. With 4 bases clipped from V and 0 bases from J, the junction kept 8 bases outside the gene matches. The DNA of the CDR3 is TGTGCCAGCAGTTACCTGTATAGCGGGGACTCCTACAATGAGCAGTTCTTC. Encoded protein: CASSYLYSGDSYNEQFF.

J is TRBJ2-7 and V is TRBV9, with D tentatively TRBD2 (5 bases). Germline V lookup: CDR1 SGDLS, CDR2 YYNGEE. The CDR3 covers 17 residues. V was pared by 4 bases and J by 2 bases, with 22 bases between. The CDR3 loop is CASSRSGEGYEAYEQYF. CDR3 DNA: TGTGCCAGCAGCCGTAGTGGTGAGGGATACGAGGCCTACGAGCAGTACTTC.